A selection of T cell receptor beta chains follows, all from one sample in a study of CD8 T cells in ankylosing spondylitis. Each CDR3 protein is one row after TCRdb ran MiXCR on the 5' RACE reads. The table records some 140,000 distinct CDR3 sequences, 7% to 10% of them present only once. Sequenced input: synovial fluid, either unsorted or a sorted T cell fraction (not recorded which). The receptor set was obtained from a male donor with ankylosing spondylitis. The CDR3 runs from the conserved cysteine through the conserved F or W. D genes are given only for firm matches. Size values are once, few and many counts, or a class for expanded clones, and some rows have none.

V gene: TRBV7-2
D gene: -
clone size: many
J gene: TRBJ2-4
CDR3 DNA: TGTGCCAGCAGCCGGAGTGGGCCGGTGGACATTCAGTACTTC
CDR3 protein: CASSRSGPVDIQYF

V gene: TRBV2
D gene: -
clone size: -
J gene: TRBJ2-1
CDR3 DNA: TGTGCCAGCAGGGACCTCGGGCAGTTCTTC
CDR3 protein: CASRDLGQFF

V gene: TRBV7-2
D gene: -
clone size: many
J gene: TRBJ2-7
CDR3 DNA: TGTGCCAGCAGCTCACTAGCCGGTTACGAGCAGTACTTC
CDR3 protein: CASSSLAGYEQYF

V gene: TRBV6-2/TRBV6-3
D gene: -
clone size: many
J gene: TRBJ2-7
CDR3 DNA: TGTGCCAGCAGTTGGGGGGCTAGCGGAACCTACGAGCAGTACTTC
CDR3 protein: CASSWGASGTYEQYF

V gene: TRBV18
D gene: -
clone size: few
J gene: TRBJ1-1
CDR3 DNA: TGTGCCAGCTCACCACCGGGGAGGGGAGAACGGAACACTGAAGCTTTCTTT
CDR3 protein: CASSPPGRGERNTEAFF

V gene: TRBV5-5
D gene: TRBD1
clone size: few
J gene: TRBJ2-2
CDR3 DNA: TGTGCCAGCTTCTCCCCACCAGGGGGAAGGATGTTTTTT
CDR3 protein: CASFSPPGGRMFF

V gene: TRBV5-1
D gene: TRBD2
clone size: few
J gene: TRBJ2-3
CDR3 DNA: TGCGCCAGCAGCCTAGCGGGGGACACAGATACGCAGTATTTT
CDR3 protein: CASSLAGDTDTQYF

V gene: TRBV4-1
D gene: TRBD2
clone size: many
J gene: TRBJ2-3
CDR3 DNA: TGCGCCAGTCGGTTTAGAGCGGGGGGCACAGATACGCAGTATTTT
CDR3 protein: CASRFRAGGTDTQYF

V gene: TRBV11-2
D gene: TRBD2
clone size: many
J gene: TRBJ2-1
CDR3 DNA: TGTGCCAGCAGTCGGCTTTCCTTGATGACTAGCGGGGTAAGCTCCTACAATGAGCAGTTCTTC
CDR3 protein: CASSRLSLMTSGVSSYNEQFF

V gene: TRBV9
D gene: -
clone size: -
J gene: TRBJ2-5
CDR3 DNA: TGTGCCAGCAGCAAACGGGACACTCTGGGGTCGTACCAAGAGACCCAGTACTTC
CDR3 protein: CASSKRDTLGSYQETQYF

V gene: TRBV5-1
D gene: TRBD2
clone size: many
J gene: TRBJ2-5
CDR3 DNA: TGCGCCAGCAGCTCGACTAGCGGAGGGGAGACCCAGTACTTC
CDR3 protein: CASSSTSGGETQYF

V gene: TRBV7-9
D gene: TRBD1
clone size: -
J gene: TRBJ1-3
CDR3 DNA: TGTGCCAGCAGCTTAGTCTGGGACAGAAGCTCTGGAAACACCATATATTTT
CDR3 protein: CASSLVWDRSSGNTIYF

V gene: TRBV5-1
D gene: TRBD2
clone size: -
J gene: TRBJ2-3
CDR3 DNA: TGCGCCAGCAGCTTGGTACCTAGCGGGGGAACAGATACGCAGTATTTT
CDR3 protein: CASSLVPSGGTDTQYF

V gene: TRBV7-9
D gene: -
clone size: -
J gene: TRBJ2-1
CDR3 DNA: TGTGCCAGCAGCCAAGCTACAGGGGACTTTAAGCAGTTCTTC
CDR3 protein: CASSQATGDFKQFF

V gene: TRBV6-1
D gene: TRBD2
clone size: once
J gene: TRBJ2-7
CDR3 DNA: TGTGCCAGCAGGACCGAAGGACTAGTGAGGTCCTACGAGCAGTACTTC
CDR3 protein: CASRTEGLVRSYEQYF

V gene: TRBV6-1
D gene: TRBD1
clone size: many
J gene: TRBJ2-7
CDR3 DNA: TGTGCCACCCTCGGGCAGGGGGCAAAGGAGCAGTACTTC
CDR3 protein: CATLGQGAKEQYF

V gene: TRBV9
D gene: TRBD2
clone size: -
J gene: TRBJ2-3
CDR3 DNA: TGTGCCAGCAGCTCTAGCGGGGCGAGAGATACGCAGTATTTT
CDR3 protein: CASSSSGARDTQYF

V gene: TRBV6-5
D gene: -
clone size: many
J gene: TRBJ2-7
CDR3 DNA: TGTGCCAGCAGTTACAGGAGGGGAGTTGGTCCGCTCTTC
CDR3 protein: CASSYRRGVGPLF

V gene: TRBV28
D gene: TRBD1
clone size: -
J gene: TRBJ1-1
CDR3 DNA: TGTGCCAGCAGTTTTCCCGGGACAGGGAACACTGAAGCTTTCTTT
CDR3 protein: CASSFPGTGNTEAFF

V gene: TRBV11-2
D gene: -
clone size: many
J gene: TRBJ2-5
CDR3 DNA: TGTGCCAGCAGCTTAGTCGGACAGGAGGGAGAGACCCAGTACTTC
CDR3 protein: CASSLVGQEGETQYF

V gene: TRBV7-9
D gene: -
clone size: -
J gene: TRBJ2-2
CDR3 DNA: TGTGCCAGCAGCTTACGGTCCGCGAAGACCGGGGAGCTGTTTTTT
CDR3 protein: CASSLRSAKTGELFF

V gene: TRBV18
D gene: -
clone size: -
J gene: TRBJ2-2
CDR3 DNA: TGTGCCAGCTCACCACCTTTGAGGGGAACCGGGGAGCTGTTTTTT
CDR3 protein: CASSPPLRGTGELFF

V gene: TRBV20-1
D gene: -
clone size: many
J gene: TRBJ1-3
CDR3 DNA: TGCAGTGCAGCGGGAAACACCATATATTTT
CDR3 protein: CSAAGNTIYF

V gene: TRBV7-2
D gene: TRBD1
clone size: many
J gene: TRBJ2-5
CDR3 DNA: TGTGCCAGCAGCCTATCCGGGACAGCTTTAGGGACCCAGTACTTC
CDR3 protein: CASSLSGTALGTQYF

V gene: TRBV5-1
D gene: -
clone size: -
J gene: TRBJ2-2
CDR3 DNA: TGCGCCAGCAGCCCGGACACGACGAACACCGGGGAGCTGTTTTTT
CDR3 protein: CASSPDTTNTGELFF

V gene: TRBV20-1
D gene: -
clone size: few
J gene: TRBJ1-6
CDR3 DNA: TGCAGTGCCCCAGGGGTCCGGGACACTAAACCGTTAACCTATAATTCACCCCTCCACTTT
CDR3 protein: CSAPGVRDTKPLTYNSPLHF

V gene: TRBV7-8
D gene: -
clone size: many
J gene: TRBJ2-1
CDR3 DNA: TGTGCCAGCAGCTCCTTGGCTGAGCAGTTCTTC
CDR3 protein: CASSSLAEQFF

V gene: TRBV7-2
D gene: -
clone size: many
J gene: TRBJ1-1
CDR3 DNA: TGTGCCAGCAGCCCAATGCGGGCAACTGAAGCTTTCTTT
CDR3 protein: CASSPMRATEAFF

V gene: TRBV20-1
D gene: -
clone size: -
J gene: TRBJ2-1
CDR3 DNA: TGCAGTGCTGATTCGGACTACCCCTACAATGAGCAGTTCTTC
CDR3 protein: CSADSDYPYNEQFF

V gene: TRBV4-3
D gene: TRBD1
clone size: many
J gene: TRBJ2-7
CDR3 DNA: TGCGCCAGCAGCTTAACGGGACAGGGAGTGAGGGAGCAGTACTTC
CDR3 protein: CASSLTGQGVREQYF

V gene: TRBV20-1
D gene: TRBD1
clone size: -
J gene: TRBJ2-5
CDR3 DNA: TGCAGTGCTACGGGACAGGGGATCAATACCCAGTACTTC
CDR3 protein: CSATGQGINTQYF

V gene: TRBV20-1
D gene: TRBD1
clone size: -
J gene: TRBJ2-7
CDR3 DNA: TGCAGTGCTAGAGGGGACAGGGAGGAGCAGTACTTC
CDR3 protein: CSARGDREEQYF

V gene: TRBV4-3
D gene: -
clone size: many
J gene: TRBJ1-2
CDR3 DNA: TGCGCCAGCAGCCGACGAACCGGCGTAACAGGGAGCAACTATGGCTACACCTTC
CDR3 protein: CASSRRTGVTGSNYGYTF

V gene: TRBV5-1
D gene: TRBD1
clone size: many
J gene: TRBJ1-1
CDR3 DNA: TGCGCCAGCAGCACCCAACAGGGGATGAACACTGAAGCTTTCTTT
CDR3 protein: CASSTQQGMNTEAFF

V gene: TRBV6-1
D gene: TRBD2
clone size: many
J gene: TRBJ2-3
CDR3 DNA: TGTGCCAGCGGAATCCTAGCGGGCACAGATACGCAGTATTTT
CDR3 protein: CASGILAGTDTQYF

V gene: TRBV6-5
D gene: TRBD1
clone size: many
J gene: TRBJ1-5
CDR3 DNA: TGTGCCAGCAGTTCTTCCGGGACAGGGGCATTGACTGGTCAGCCCCAGCATTTT
CDR3 protein: CASSSSGTGALTGQPQHF

V gene: TRBV10-3
D gene: -
clone size: many
J gene: TRBJ2-4
CDR3 DNA: TGTGCCATCAGTGAGTCGAAGTTGGTAGCCAAAAACATTCAGTACTTC
CDR3 protein: CAISESKLVAKNIQYF

V gene: TRBV7-8
D gene: -
clone size: few
J gene: TRBJ1-2
CDR3 DNA: TGTGCCACCCGGCGATGGGGCTATGGCTACACCTTC
CDR3 protein: CATRRWGYGYTF

V gene: TRBV20-1
D gene: TRBD2
clone size: -
J gene: TRBJ2-1
CDR3 DNA: TGCAGTGCGGGCCCGGCTCTAGCGGGCTACAATGAGCAGTTCTTC
CDR3 protein: CSAGPALAGYNEQFF

V gene: TRBV7-3
D gene: -
clone size: many
J gene: TRBJ2-2
CDR3 DNA: TGTGCCAGCAGCCGCACTAGCTTAGGCACCGGGGAGCTGTTTTTT
CDR3 protein: CASSRTSLGTGELFF

V gene: TRBV7-2
D gene: -
clone size: few
J gene: TRBJ1-5
CDR3 DNA: TGTGCCAGCAACAAGATCGGGGGGGATCAGCCCCAGCATTTT
CDR3 protein: CASNKIGGDQPQHF

V gene: TRBV10-3
D gene: TRBD2
clone size: many
J gene: TRBJ2-3
CDR3 DNA: TGTGCCGTGGGACTAGCGGCAGATACGCAGTATTTT
CDR3 protein: CAVGLAADTQYF

V gene: TRBV4-2
D gene: TRBD2
clone size: few
J gene: TRBJ2-3
CDR3 DNA: TGTGCCAGCAGCCAAGTCTCTAGCGGGAGATCGGGAGATACGCAGTATTTT
CDR3 protein: CASSQVSSGRSGDTQYF

V gene: TRBV30
D gene: -
clone size: -
J gene: TRBJ1-2
CDR3 DNA: TGTGCCTGGACAGTACAGGGTACAAACTATGGCTACACCTTC
CDR3 protein: CAWTVQGTNYGYTF

V gene: TRBV20-1
D gene: -
clone size: -
J gene: TRBJ1-1
CDR3 DNA: TGCAACCCGATGAGGCAGAACACTGAAGCTTTCTTT
CDR3 protein: CNPMRQNTEAFF

V gene: TRBV12-3/TRBV12-4
D gene: TRBD1
clone size: many
J gene: TRBJ2-3
CDR3 DNA: TGTGCCAGCAGTTACAGGGGCGCATGGGATACGCAGTATTTT
CDR3 protein: CASSYRGAWDTQYF

V gene: TRBV28
D gene: -
clone size: many
J gene: TRBJ2-7
CDR3 DNA: TGTGCCAGCAGTTTATATAAGAGAGAGCAGTACTTC
CDR3 protein: CASSLYKREQYF

V gene: TRBV18
D gene: -
clone size: -
J gene: TRBJ1-1
CDR3 DNA: TGTGCCATCTCCCCCGGGTCTTTACAGGGTGAAGCTTTCTTT
CDR3 protein: CAISPGSLQGEAFF

V gene: TRBV10-3
D gene: -
clone size: many
J gene: TRBJ2-2
CDR3 DNA: TGTGCCATCAGTGCTAGCGCGAACACCGGGGAGCTGTTTTTT
CDR3 protein: CAISASANTGELFF

V gene: TRBV7-2
D gene: -
clone size: few
J gene: TRBJ1-2
CDR3 DNA: TGTGCCAGCAGCTTACCAGGGGCGAGTGGCTACACCTTC
CDR3 protein: CASSLPGASGYTF

V gene: TRBV5-6
D gene: -
clone size: many
J gene: TRBJ1-5
CDR3 DNA: TGTGCCAGCAGCCGTTGGGGTTTCCTCTATAGCAATCAGCCCCAGCATTTT
CDR3 protein: CASSRWGFLYSNQPQHF

V gene: TRBV10-3
D gene: TRBD2
clone size: few
J gene: TRBJ2-1
CDR3 DNA: TGTGCCATCAGTGAAGCGCTAGCGGGGGACAATGAGCAGTTCTTC
CDR3 protein: CAISEALAGDNEQFF

V gene: TRBV27
D gene: TRBD1
clone size: -
J gene: TRBJ1-1
CDR3 DNA: TGTGCCAGCAGCCCGGGACAGGTCACCACTGAAGCTTTCTTT
CDR3 protein: CASSPGQVTTEAFF